Presented here are 6 T cell receptor beta chains from one specimen sequenced in a study of T cells after posttransplantation cyclophosphamide. TCRdb keeps only in-frame clones here, not all; method: immunoSEQ multiplex PCR. Among about 43,000 clones listed, about nine tenths were seen once. A marrow graft followed busulfan-fludarabine conditioning, with cyclophosphamide on days +3 and +4. The sample in question was PBMCs, obtained around 67 days after allogeneic stem cell transplant with posttransplant cyclophosphamide. The receptors derive from a male patient aged 60 to 75 who received an allogeneic stem cell transplant from a related donor and was CMV-positive. Some T cells may trace back to the graft donor.

CDR3 DNA: TGTGCCAGCATACCGGTAACCGGGGAGCTGTTTTTT. The encoded protein is CASIPVTGELFF. This chain joins TRBV6-6 and TRBJ2-2; D not certain. The germline CDR1 and CDR2 sequences are MNHNY and SVGAGI (reference sequence). V lost 7 bases to trimming and J lost 5 bases, with 8 bases between them. The CDR3 length is 12 residues.

The chain employs TRBV2 and TRBJ1-2; D gene unclear. CDR3 length: 14 amino acids. Trimming left V 6 bases short and J 1 base short, with 12 bases between. Germline CDR1 reads SNHLY; CDR2 reads FYNNEI. The chain's CDR3 is CASRAGENNYGYTF. The CDR3 nucleotides are TGTGCCAGCAGAGCCGGGGAAAATAACTATGGCTACACCTTC.

The genes are TRBV2 and TRBJ1-4, with a weak D call TRBD1 (6 bases). The CDR3 has 12 amino acids. The germline V gene has CDR1 SNHLY and CDR2 FYNNEI. V was trimmed by 8 bases and J by 8 bases, leaving 12 bases between them. CDR3 sequence (DNA): TGTGCCAGCCACAGGGTCGGGGAAAAACTGTTTTTT. Translation gives CASHRVGEKLFF. Combining the CDR3 with reference TRBV2 and TRBJ1-4 gives the whole variable domain EPEVTQTPSHQVTQMGQEVILRCVPISNHLYFYWYRQILGQKVEFLVSFYNNEISEKSEIFDDQFSVERPDGSNFTLKIRSTKLEDSAMYFCASHRVGEKLFFGSGTQLSVL.

This chain connects TRBV6-5 to TRBJ1-2, with 8 bases fitting TRBD1. Germline CDR1 MNHEY, CDR2 SVGAGI. The V segment lost 6 bases and the J segment 6 bases; nucleotides outside the gene matches: 12. This CDR3 is 15 amino acids long. CDR3 in amino acids: CASSWGEQGGDGYTF. Written as DNA, the CDR3 is TGTGCCAGCAGCTGGGGCGAACAGGGGGGCGATGGCTACACCTTC.

The chain is built from TRBV6-5 and TRBJ2-7; 9 nucleotides match TRBD2. Germline V lookup: CDR1 MNHEY, CDR2 SVGAGI. The CDR3 length is 13 residues. V lost 6 bases to trimming and J lost 2 bases; unmatched junction nucleotides: 2. The CDR3 DNA reads as TGTGCCAGCAGAGCGGGGGGCCCCTACGAGCAGTACTTC. This codes for CASRAGGPYEQYF.

The V call is TRBV4-1, the J call TRBJ1-2, with 7 bases identical to TRBD1. Trimming cost V 4 bases and J 4 bases; bases outside gene matches: 6. The CDR3 covers 14 residues. Germline lookup yields CDR1 MGHRA and CDR2 YSYEKL. CDR3 sequence: CASSPDRDSYGYTF. The CDR3 DNA reads TGCGCCAGCAGCCCAGACAGGGACAGCTATGGCTACACCTTC.